This record covers a single TCR beta chain. Its antigen is not known. This specimen belongs to a study of cytotoxic CD8 clonotypes in ibrutinib-treated CLL. Findings of the study overall: Under therapy, public clonotypes either contracted or stayed stable, and they were uncommon. Against age-matched healthy donors, baseline clonality ran higher and tracked circulating CD8+ T-cell counts.

TCRdb keeps only in-frame clones here, not all; method: immunoSEQ multiplex PCR. This sample carries 150,000 or so clones, nearly 90% of them seen once, and the ten largest clones take 3% to 3.5%. This specimen was PBMCs, taken at disease progression, from a patient treated with ibrutinib. This clonotype originated in a human donor with chronic lymphocytic leukemia.

CDR3 in DNA: TGTGCCAGCTCACCACGTCTCCAGAACTCCTACGAGCAGTACTTC. Protein sequence: CASSPRLQNSYEQYF. The chain recombines TRBV18 with TRBJ2-7; D gene ambiguous. Germline V lookup: CDR1 KGHSH, CDR2 LQKENI. This CDR3 has 15 residues. Trimming cost V 1 base and J 0 bases, with 10 bases left between them.